This is a list of T cell receptor beta chains from one sample in a study of blood T cell repertoires in COVID-19. Sequenced by immunoSEQ multiplex PCR; TCRdb stores in-frame clones only, minus some. The sample includes approximately 27,000 clones, about 91% of them seen just once. What was sequenced was peripheral blood. These receptors originate from a human donor with acute or convalescent COVID-19. The donor label of this sample is uncertain. The CDR3 runs from the conserved cysteine through the conserved F or W. The D gene is left open where the match is weak. Rows may omit the clone size; those that give it use once, few, many or a size class.

cdr3_nt: TGTGCCAGCAGCCGGGACAGGGGGCGTGAAAAACTGTTTTTT
cdr3_aa: CASSRDRGREKLFF
clone_size: once
v_call: TRBV27
j_call: TRBJ1-4
d_call: TRBD1

cdr3_nt: TGCGCCAGCAGCCGCTTAACAGCCTCCTCTGGAAACACCATATATTTT
cdr3_aa: CASSRLTASSGNTIYF
clone_size: -
v_call: TRBV5-1
j_call: TRBJ1-3
d_call: -

cdr3_nt: TGCGCCAGCAGCTTCGACGGGAGCTCTGGGGCCAACGTCCTGACTTTC
cdr3_aa: CASSFDGSSGANVLTF
clone_size: -
v_call: TRBV5-1
j_call: TRBJ2-6
d_call: -

cdr3_nt: TGTGCCACCAGTTTCTCAGATACGCAGTATTTT
cdr3_aa: CATSFSDTQYF
clone_size: -
v_call: TRBV24-1
j_call: TRBJ2-3
d_call: -

cdr3_nt: TGTGCCAGCAGCGCCCGAGGGATTTCTAACTATGGCTACACCTTC
cdr3_aa: CASSARGISNYGYTF
clone_size: -
v_call: TRBV9
j_call: TRBJ1-2
d_call: -

cdr3_nt: TGCCCCTGTTTCACAGGGATACTCACCGGGGAGCTGTTTTTT
cdr3_aa: CPCFTGILTGELFF
clone_size: once
v_call: TRBV10-1
j_call: TRBJ2-2
d_call: -

cdr3_nt: TGCGCCAGCAGCTTGACTAGCGAGACCCGCACAGATACGCAGTATTTT
cdr3_aa: CASSLTSETRTDTQYF
clone_size: -
v_call: TRBV5-1
j_call: TRBJ2-3
d_call: TRBD2

cdr3_nt: TGTGCCACCAATTTCACAGGGGGCAGGCAGCCCCAGCATTTT
cdr3_aa: CATNFTGGRQPQHF
clone_size: -
v_call: TRBV25-1
j_call: TRBJ1-5
d_call: TRBD1

cdr3_nt: TGTGCCATATCGACAGGGCATGAGCAGTTCTTC
cdr3_aa: CAISTGHEQFF
clone_size: many
v_call: TRBV19
j_call: TRBJ2-1
d_call: TRBD1

cdr3_nt: TGTGCCAGTAGTATCGGACTGGACTACGAGCAGTACTTC
cdr3_aa: CASSIGLDYEQYF
clone_size: -
v_call: TRBV19
j_call: TRBJ2-7
d_call: -

cdr3_nt: TGTGCCACCGAGGGTGACAATGAGCAGTTCTTC
cdr3_aa: CATEGDNEQFF
clone_size: -
v_call: TRBV10-3
j_call: TRBJ2-1
d_call: -

cdr3_nt: TGTGCCAGCAGCTTAGTGGGGAGGAACACTGAAGCTTTCTTT
cdr3_aa: CASSLVGRNTEAFF
clone_size: -
v_call: TRBV7-9
j_call: TRBJ1-1
d_call: -

cdr3_nt: TGTGCCTGGGGGGGCGCGTCCACTTCACCCCTCCACTTT
cdr3_aa: CAWGGASTSPLHF
clone_size: few
v_call: TRBV30
j_call: TRBJ1-6
d_call: -

cdr3_nt: TGTGCCAGCAGCTTAGGTGTTAGCGGGTCCTACAATGAGCAGTTCTTC
cdr3_aa: CASSLGVSGSYNEQFF
clone_size: -
v_call: TRBV7-6
j_call: TRBJ2-1
d_call: TRBD2

cdr3_nt: TGTGCAAGTCGCCCAGGGGCTCGGACAGGGCGGGGTAGCGAGCAGTACTTC
cdr3_aa: CASRPGARTGRGSEQYF
clone_size: -
v_call: TRBV12-2
j_call: TRBJ2-7
d_call: -

cdr3_nt: TGTGCCAGCAGTTCTCAGGGACTAGCGGCCTACGAGCAGTACTTC
cdr3_aa: CASSSQGLAAYEQYF
clone_size: -
v_call: TRBV6-5
j_call: TRBJ2-7
d_call: TRBD2

cdr3_nt: TGTGCTAGTGGTTTCAGGACAGGGTACACAGATACGCAGTATTTT
cdr3_aa: CASGFRTGYTDTQYF
clone_size: -
v_call: TRBV12-5
j_call: TRBJ2-3
d_call: TRBD1

cdr3_nt: TGTGCCAGCAGGATCATACGGGAAAATACGAACACCGGGGAGCTGTTTTTT
cdr3_aa: CASRIIRENTNTGELFF
clone_size: -
v_call: TRBV5-4
j_call: TRBJ2-2
d_call: -

cdr3_nt: TGTGCCAGCAGCGCAGGAAGGAACACCGGGGAGCTGTTTTTT
cdr3_aa: CASSAGRNTGELFF
clone_size: -
v_call: TRBV5-4
j_call: TRBJ2-2
d_call: -

cdr3_nt: TGTGCCAGCAGCCATAAGAGGGACAGCTACACAGATACGCAGTATTTT
cdr3_aa: CASSHKRDSYTDTQYF
clone_size: -
v_call: TRBV3-1/TRBV3-2
j_call: TRBJ2-3
d_call: TRBD1

cdr3_nt: TGTGCCAGCAGCCATCAGGGGCCCGAGCAGTACTTC
cdr3_aa: CASSHQGPEQYF
clone_size: -
v_call: TRBV14
j_call: TRBJ2-7
d_call: -

cdr3_nt: TGTGCCAGCAGCTTAATGGCGAGCGGGAGTGGGGATACGCAGTATTTT
cdr3_aa: CASSLMASGSGDTQYF
clone_size: -
v_call: TRBV7-6
j_call: TRBJ2-3
d_call: TRBD2

cdr3_nt: TGTGCCAGCAGTCTGAAGAGAGGGGGACAGGGTGGGGCCGGAGCCAAAAACATTCAGTACTTC
cdr3_aa: CASSLKRGGQGGAGAKNIQYF
clone_size: -
v_call: TRBV6-6
j_call: TRBJ2-4
d_call: TRBD1

cdr3_nt: TGTGCCAGCAGCCAAGATAGGAGCAGCTATGGCTACACCTTC
cdr3_aa: CASSQDRSSYGYTF
clone_size: -
v_call: TRBV4-2
j_call: TRBJ1-2
d_call: -

cdr3_nt: TGTGCCAGCAGCCAAGATATTCAAAGGAGGACAGCGGCTTATGGCTACACCTTC
cdr3_aa: CASSQDIQRRTAAYGYTF
clone_size: -
v_call: TRBV4-2
j_call: TRBJ1-2
d_call: -

cdr3_nt: TGTGCCAGCAGAAAAGGGCAGGACAACGAGCAGTACTTC
cdr3_aa: CASRKGQDNEQYF
clone_size: few
v_call: TRBV6-5
j_call: TRBJ2-7
d_call: -

cdr3_nt: TGTGCCAGCAGCCGGCTAGCGGTCCTAGGGAATGAGCAGTTCTTC
cdr3_aa: CASSRLAVLGNEQFF
clone_size: -
v_call: TRBV6-5
j_call: TRBJ2-1
d_call: TRBD2

cdr3_nt: TGCGCCAGCAGCTTACAGGACAGGGAAGAGACCCAGTACTTC
cdr3_aa: CASSLQDREETQYF
clone_size: -
v_call: TRBV5-1
j_call: TRBJ2-5
d_call: TRBD1

cdr3_nt: TGTGCCAGCACCCGGAGGGACAGGGGGCGCGATGGCTACACCTTC
cdr3_aa: CASTRRDRGRDGYTF
clone_size: -
v_call: TRBV7-2
j_call: TRBJ1-2
d_call: TRBD1

cdr3_nt: TGTGCCATCAGTGAGTCGGGACAGTCCAATCAGCCCCAGCATTTT
cdr3_aa: CAISESGQSNQPQHF
clone_size: -
v_call: TRBV10-3
j_call: TRBJ1-5
d_call: TRBD1

cdr3_nt: TGTGCCAGCAGCTCTAGCGGGAGCTCCTACGAGCAGTACTTC
cdr3_aa: CASSSSGSSYEQYF
clone_size: -
v_call: TRBV5-6
j_call: TRBJ2-7
d_call: TRBD2

cdr3_nt: TGTGCCAGCAGTCCAAGGACAGCCTATGGCTACACCTTC
cdr3_aa: CASSPRTAYGYTF
clone_size: -
v_call: TRBV27
j_call: TRBJ1-2
d_call: -

cdr3_nt: TGTGCCAGCAGCGTAGTAACAGTTCTCGACGGCTACACCTTC
cdr3_aa: CASSVVTVLDGYTF
clone_size: once
v_call: TRBV9
j_call: TRBJ1-2
d_call: -

cdr3_nt: TGTGCCAGCAGCTTAGGTTTCGGGACTGGGGCCAACGTCCTGACTTTC
cdr3_aa: CASSLGFGTGANVLTF
clone_size: -
v_call: TRBV11-3
j_call: TRBJ2-6
d_call: -

cdr3_nt: TGTGCCAGCAGTCCAGGGGCCGATTCACCCCTCCACTTT
cdr3_aa: CASSPGADSPLHF
clone_size: -
v_call: TRBV25-1
j_call: TRBJ1-6
d_call: -

cdr3_nt: TGTGCCAGCAGCTTAGACCCTAGCGGGTCCACCCTCCTCACAGATACGCAGTATTTT
cdr3_aa: CASSLDPSGSTLLTDTQYF
clone_size: -
v_call: TRBV11-3
j_call: TRBJ2-3
d_call: TRBD2

cdr3_nt: TGCGCCAGCAGCTTGGGAAGCGGGAGGGCCCTCGGTACAGATACGCAGTATTTT
cdr3_aa: CASSLGSGRALGTDTQYF
clone_size: -
v_call: TRBV5-1
j_call: TRBJ2-3
d_call: TRBD2

cdr3_nt: TGTGCCAGCTCACCACCAGGGGTTAGGACTGAAGCTTTCTTT
cdr3_aa: CASSPPGVRTEAFF
clone_size: -
v_call: TRBV18
j_call: TRBJ1-1
d_call: -